These T cell receptor beta chains were read from a single sample in a study of blood T cell repertoires in COVID-19. The method was immunoSEQ multiplex PCR; TCRdb's version includes in-frame clones alone and lacks a portion of them. This sample has about 220,000 clones, with 82% found just once. Source material: peripheral blood. These receptors originate from a woman aged 65 to 85 with COVID-19, enrolled during active disease. The CDR3 runs from the conserved cysteine through the conserved F or W.

CDR3aa	len	v_gene	j_gene
CASMRRETQYF	11	TRBV2	TRBJ2-5
CASSQEAPHYGYTF	14	TRBV3-1/TRBV3-2	TRBJ1-2
CASSFLVVGESNYGYTF	17	TRBV28	TRBJ1-2
CASSFMSYNEQFF	13	TRBV13	TRBJ2-1
CASSLAPGLVNSPLHF	16	TRBV27	TRBJ1-6
CASSQVRGEKLFF	13	TRBV14	TRBJ1-4
CSVEGVAGASTDTQYF	16	TRBV29-1	TRBJ2-3
CASSPPGIPYEQYF	14	TRBV5-4	TRBJ2-7
CSASKLAGDDNEQFF	15	TRBV20-1	TRBJ2-1
CASSVFGTSGRNEQFF	16	TRBV11-2	TRBJ2-1
CASSLPIGDTQYF	13	TRBV5-1	TRBJ2-3
CASSLGVAYEQYF	13	TRBV7-2	TRBJ2-7
CASSYAGEGTGELFF	15	TRBV6-2/TRBV6-3	TRBJ2-2
CAWSQGVQETQYF	13	TRBV30	TRBJ2-5
CSASSRQRNQPQHF	14	TRBV20-1	TRBJ1-5
CASSSPSGIIIGELFF	16	TRBV11-2	TRBJ2-2
CASSYGTGVNSPLHF	15	TRBV6-5	TRBJ1-6
CASNGMASYQETQYF	15	TRBV2	TRBJ2-5
CASSPRTGGNEQYF	14	TRBV5-1	TRBJ2-7
CASSYPGTGFNYGYTF	16	TRBV28	TRBJ1-2
CASSLGRARETQYF	14	TRBV28	TRBJ2-5
CASIRAGGVGEQYF	14	TRBV27	TRBJ2-7
CATSRDRREGEKLFF	15	TRBV15	TRBJ1-4
CASSYGTGLASPLHF	15	TRBV7-8	TRBJ1-6
CSVYPWGAGELFF	13	TRBV29-1	TRBJ2-2
CASSQVSGANEQYF	14	TRBV4-1	TRBJ2-7
CASSSGGHGTGEQYF	15	TRBV27	TRBJ2-7
CASSFSGGLAGYTF	14	TRBV7-6	TRBJ1-2
CASSSSGITYEQYF	14	TRBV2	TRBJ2-7
CASSTTRGTGVPLHGYTF	18	TRBV7-9	TRBJ1-2
CASSTPGLAGDLSDTQYF	18	TRBV19	TRBJ2-3
CASSPQGNPGETQYF	15	TRBV5-1	TRBJ2-5
CASSHLTGGHNEQFF	15	TRBV3-1/TRBV3-2	TRBJ2-1
CASSQRRADTQYF	13	TRBV4-3	TRBJ2-3
CASNRQGPFYEQYF	14	TRBV28	TRBJ2-7
CASSFGGAAQMNTEAFF	17	TRBV28	TRBJ1-1
CASSPLRDRYYEQYF	15	TRBV3-1/TRBV3-2	TRBJ2-7
CATSDATGGPYGYTF	15	TRBV24-1	TRBJ1-2
CASSQSDSRSPLHF	14	TRBV3-1/TRBV3-2	TRBJ1-6
CASTPPGLAGRNNEQFF	17	TRBV19	TRBJ2-1
CASRIAGSSGELFF	14	TRBV5-1	TRBJ2-2
CASSTRNSPLHF	12	TRBV19	TRBJ1-6
CASTRGGQETQYF	13	TRBV6-5	TRBJ2-5
CASSFSYQETQYF	13	TRBV7-8	TRBJ2-5
CASSFLVSTGGASTQYF	17	TRBV27	TRBJ2-3
CATSDSRTGRTEAFF	15	TRBV24-1	TRBJ1-1
CASSLRRGNTEAFF	14	TRBV7-2	TRBJ1-1
CASSEEGPYEQYF	13	TRBV2	TRBJ2-7
CASSPWGTGGSQPQHF	16	TRBV27	TRBJ1-5
CASSFPGNNSPLHF	14	TRBV7-9	TRBJ1-6
CASSFGGGAWETQYF	15	TRBV7-2	TRBJ2-5
CASSLTSGSPDTQYF	15	TRBV11-2	TRBJ2-3
CASSFREGPGEKLFF	15	TRBV7-8	TRBJ1-4
CASSLGRAPETQYF	14	TRBV5-1	TRBJ2-5
CASSQGTGVSYGYTF	15	TRBV3-1/TRBV3-2	TRBJ1-2
CASKEVNEKLFF	12	TRBV28	TRBJ1-4
CASSLGGTGGSTDTQYF	17	TRBV11-3	TRBJ2-3
CAWSVGFLGTGSNEKLFF	18	TRBV30	TRBJ1-4